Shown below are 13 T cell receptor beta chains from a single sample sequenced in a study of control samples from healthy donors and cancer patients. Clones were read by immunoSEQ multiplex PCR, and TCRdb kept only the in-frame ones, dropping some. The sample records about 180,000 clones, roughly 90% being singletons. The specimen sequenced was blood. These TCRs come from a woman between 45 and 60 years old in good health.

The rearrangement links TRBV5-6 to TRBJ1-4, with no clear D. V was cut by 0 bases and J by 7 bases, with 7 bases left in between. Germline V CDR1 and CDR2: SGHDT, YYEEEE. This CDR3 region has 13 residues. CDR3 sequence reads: CASSLGRGEKLFF. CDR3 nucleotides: TGTGCCAGCAGCTTGGGTCGGGGTGAAAAACTGTTTTTT.

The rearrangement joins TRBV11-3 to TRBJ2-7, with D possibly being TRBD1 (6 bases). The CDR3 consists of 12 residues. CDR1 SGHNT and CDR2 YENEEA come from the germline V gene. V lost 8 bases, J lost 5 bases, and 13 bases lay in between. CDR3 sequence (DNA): TGTGCCAGCCACACAGGGAGCCACGAGCAGTACTTC. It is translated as CASHTGSHEQYF.

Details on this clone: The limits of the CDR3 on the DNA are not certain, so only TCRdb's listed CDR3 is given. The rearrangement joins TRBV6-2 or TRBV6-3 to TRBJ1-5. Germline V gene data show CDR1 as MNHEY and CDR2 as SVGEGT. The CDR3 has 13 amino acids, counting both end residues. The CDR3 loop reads CASSSSENQPQHF.

The CDR3 nucleotides are TGTGCCAGCTCACCCGGTAACGGGCTCTATGGCTACACCTTC. The encoded protein is CASSPGNGLYGYTF. The V gene is TRBV18, the J gene TRBJ1-2; D is undetermined. V dropped 3 bases and J dropped 4 bases, with 12 bases sitting between them. CDR1 and CDR2 from the germline V gene are KGHSH and LQKENI. The CDR3 runs 14 residues.

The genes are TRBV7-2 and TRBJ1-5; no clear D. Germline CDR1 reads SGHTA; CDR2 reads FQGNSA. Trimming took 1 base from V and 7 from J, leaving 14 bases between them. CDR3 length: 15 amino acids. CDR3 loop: CASSLGPSVGQPQHF. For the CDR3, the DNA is TGTGCCAGCAGCTTAGGCCCGTCCGTCGGGCAGCCCCAGCATTTT.

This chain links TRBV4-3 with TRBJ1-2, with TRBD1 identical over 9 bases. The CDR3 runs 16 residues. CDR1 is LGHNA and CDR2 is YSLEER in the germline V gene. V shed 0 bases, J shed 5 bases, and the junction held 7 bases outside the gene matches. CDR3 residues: CASSQELQGARYGYTF. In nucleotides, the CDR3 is TGCGCCAGCAGCCAAGAACTACAGGGGGCGAGATATGGCTACACCTTC.

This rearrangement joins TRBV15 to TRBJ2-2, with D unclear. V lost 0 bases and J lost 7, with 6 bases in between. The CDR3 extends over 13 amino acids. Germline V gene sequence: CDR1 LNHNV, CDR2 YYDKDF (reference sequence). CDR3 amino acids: CATSRESNGELFF. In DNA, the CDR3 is TGTGCCACCAGCAGAGAGAGCAACGGGGAGCTGTTTTTT.

The CDR3 protein is CASSPENTDTQYF. DNA of the CDR3: TGCGCCAGCAGCCCGGAGAACACAGATACGCAGTATTTT. This chain uses TRBV4-1 with TRBJ2-3; D remains ambiguous. CDR1 and CDR2 from the germline V gene are MGHRA and YSYEKL. The CDR3 loop spans 13 amino acids. The germline V and J ends were trimmed by 4 bases and 2 bases, with 7 bases remaining between them.

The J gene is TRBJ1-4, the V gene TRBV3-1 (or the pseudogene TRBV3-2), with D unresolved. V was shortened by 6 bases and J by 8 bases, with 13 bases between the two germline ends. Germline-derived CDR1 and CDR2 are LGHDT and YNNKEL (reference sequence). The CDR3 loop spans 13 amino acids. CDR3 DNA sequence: TGTGCCAGCAGGTCCCCCGGTGGAGAAAAACTGTTTTTT. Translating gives CASRSPGGEKLFF.

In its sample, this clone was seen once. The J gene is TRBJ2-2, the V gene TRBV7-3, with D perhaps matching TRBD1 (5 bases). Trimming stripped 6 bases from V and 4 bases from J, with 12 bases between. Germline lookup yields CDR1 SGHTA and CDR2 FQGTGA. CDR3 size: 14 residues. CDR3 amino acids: CASSSIGATGELFF. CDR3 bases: TGTGCCAGCAGTTCCATAGGGGCCACCGGGGAGCTGTTTTTT. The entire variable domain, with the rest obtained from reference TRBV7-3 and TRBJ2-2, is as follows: GAGVSQTPSNKVTEKGKYVELRCDPISGHTALYWYRQSLGQGPEFLIYFQGTGAADDSGLPNDRFFAVRPEGSVSTLKIQRTERGDSAVYLCASSSIGATGELFFGEGSRLTVL.

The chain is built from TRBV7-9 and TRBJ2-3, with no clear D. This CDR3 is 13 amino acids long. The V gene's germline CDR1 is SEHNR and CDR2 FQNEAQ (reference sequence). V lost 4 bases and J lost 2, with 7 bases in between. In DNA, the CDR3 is TGTGCCAGCAGCTACAGAAACACAGATACGCAGTATTTT. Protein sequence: CASSYRNTDTQYF.

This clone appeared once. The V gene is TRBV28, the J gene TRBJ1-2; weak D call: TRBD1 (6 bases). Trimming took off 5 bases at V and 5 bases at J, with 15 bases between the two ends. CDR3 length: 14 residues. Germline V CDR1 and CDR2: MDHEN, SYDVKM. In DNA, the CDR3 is TGTGCCAGCAGTACCCCCCCGGACAGTTATGGCTACACCTTC. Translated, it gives CASSTPPDSYGYTF.

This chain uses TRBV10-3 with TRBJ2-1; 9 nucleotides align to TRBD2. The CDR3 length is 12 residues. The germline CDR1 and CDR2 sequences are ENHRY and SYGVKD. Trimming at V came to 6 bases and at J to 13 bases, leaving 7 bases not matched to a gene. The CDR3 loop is CAISEPGLAQFF. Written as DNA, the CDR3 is TGTGCCATCAGCGAGCCGGGACTAGCTCAGTTCTTC.